The following is a T cell receptor beta chain sequence with its context. The antigen is not known. Germline-derived CDR1 and CDR2 are MNHNS and SASEGT. V shed 5 bases and J shed 8 bases, with 9 bases lying between them. This CDR3 is 11 amino acids long. This table comes from immunoSEQ multiplex PCR, and its TCRdb copy is limited to in-frame clones, with some not included. The sample consists of about 78,000 clones, almost 90% of them appearing once. The data stem from a study of graft-versus-host responses after intestinal transplantation. This chain links TRBV6-1 with TRBJ1-2; the D is unclear. The clonotype comes from a human donor who was the organ donor for an intestinal transplant. Source: unstimulated CD8+ T cells sorted from spleen or lymph node cells, taken before transplant. This chain's CDR3 is CASSTLRGYTF. DNA for the CDR3: TGTGCCAGCAGTACCCTGCGGGGCTACACCTTC.